This TCR beta chain was profiled in a study of T cells after somatic rescue of genetic block. The table came from immunoSEQ multiplex PCR; TCRdb's copy has only in-frame clones and leaves some out. Counted here are more than 10,000 clones, around 84% occurring once; the ten biggest clones make up approximately 8.3%. Germline CDR1 is SGDLS and CDR2 is YYNGEE. The CDR3 runs to 17 residues. The germline V and J ends were trimmed by 0 bases and 5 bases, with 20 bases remaining between them. Source material: peripheral blood mononuclear cells (PBMCs). The V call is TRBV9, the J call TRBJ1-1, with D perhaps matching TRBD1 (6 bases). This TCR derives from a boy aged 5-17 years. The CDR3 is CASSVDPLQGIETEAFF. The CDR3 DNA is TGTGCCAGCAGCGTAGATCCCCTTCAGGGGATTGAAACTGAAGCTTTCTTT.